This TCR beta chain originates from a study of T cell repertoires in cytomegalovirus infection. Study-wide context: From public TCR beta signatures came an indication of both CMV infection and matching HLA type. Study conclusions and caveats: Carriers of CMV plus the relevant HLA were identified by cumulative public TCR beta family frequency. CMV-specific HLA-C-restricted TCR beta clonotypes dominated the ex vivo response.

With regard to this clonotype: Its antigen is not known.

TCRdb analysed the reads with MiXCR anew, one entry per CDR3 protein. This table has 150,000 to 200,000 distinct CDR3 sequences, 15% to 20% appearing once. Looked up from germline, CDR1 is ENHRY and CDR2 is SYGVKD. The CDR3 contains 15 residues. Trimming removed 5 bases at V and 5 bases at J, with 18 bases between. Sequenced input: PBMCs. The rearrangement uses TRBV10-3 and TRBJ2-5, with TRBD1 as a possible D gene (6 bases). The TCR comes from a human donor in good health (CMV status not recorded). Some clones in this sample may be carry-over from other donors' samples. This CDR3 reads CAISPDTSRGETQYF. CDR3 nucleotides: TGTGCCATCAGTCCGGACACCTCGAGGGGGGAGACCCAGTACTTC.